Presented here are 2 T cell receptor beta chains from one specimen sequenced in a study of blood T cell repertoires in COVID-19. The repertoire was sequenced with immunoSEQ multiplex PCR; TCRdb's copy has only in-frame clones and lacks some. The sample gives 170,000 or so clones, 88% of which show up once; 6.6% is in the top ten. The sequencing sample was made of PBMCs or T cells enriched from blood (not recorded which). The receptors stem from a woman aged 45-59 years who had recovered from COVID-19.

This clone was counted a few times. The V gene is TRBV24-1, the J gene TRBJ2-6; D perhaps matches TRBD1 (5 bases). The CDR3 has 16 amino acids. V lost 4 bases, J lost 0 bases, and 9 bases lay in between. In germline, CDR1 is KGHDR, CDR2 SFDVKD. The CDR3 DNA follows: TGTGCCACCAGTGACCCAGGGTTCTCTGGGGCCAACGTCCTGACTTTC. Its translation is CATSDPGFSGANVLTF.

V is TRBV5-1 and J is TRBJ2-2, with 14 bases lining up with TRBD2. J gave up 8 bases and V 4 bases, and 7 bases lay outside the gene matches. Germline V gene data show CDR1 as SGHRS and CDR2 as YFSETQ. This CDR3 region has 16 residues. This chain's CDR3 is CASSPRLAGGSGELFF. In DNA form, the CDR3 reads TGCGCCAGCAGCCCTCGACTAGCGGGGGGGTCGGGGGAGCTGTTTTTT.